This T cell receptor (beta chain) comes out of a study of blood T cell repertoires in COVID-19. Authors' processing steps: Reference gene primer amplification yielded estimated nucleated cell counts. Data came from immunoSEQ multiplex PCR; TCRdb stores just in-frame clones and leaves some out. V and J calls and clone size come straight from that table; D and trimming were deduced from the DNA. The sample lists about 20,000 clones, about 91% seen once, with roughly 4.7% in the top ten. This CDR3 spans 16 amino acids. Looked up from germline, CDR1 is KGHSH and CDR2 is LQKENI. V shed 3 bases and J shed 0 bases, with 12 bases lying between them.

Sample: PBMCs or T cells enriched from blood (not recorded which). This receptor was taken from a woman in her twenties or thirties who had recovered from COVID-19. The chain uses TRBV18 and TRBJ1-5; D possibly corresponds to TRBD1 (5 bases). CDR3 protein: CASSPQGVLSNQPQHF. Written as DNA, the CDR3 is TGTGCCAGCTCACCCCAAGGGGTGCTTAGCAATCAGCCCCAGCATTTT.